The clone carrying this T cell receptor beta chain was detected a few times. Its specificity is unknown. Patients counted as stable if ophthalmopathy did not develop within 18 months. Uncontrolled infection, other autoimmune disease, pregnancy or lactation excluded patients. This sample is drawn from a study of T cells in Graves' hyperthyroidism and ophthalmopathy. Study-level points and caveats: Among thyroid clonotypes expanded above 0.001, most also appeared in blood.

From RNA transcripts, TCR beta CDR3 regions were amplified. The HTBI primer set served for first-round RT-PCR of the TCR CDR3. TCRdb passed the multiplex PCR reads through MiXCR, listing each CDR3 protein once. The table records approximately 330,000 distinct CDR3 sequences, roughly 23% of them present only once. Germline V gene lookup returns CDR1 SQVTM and CDR2 ANQGSEA. The CDR3 covers 11 residues. The V end was cut by 4 bases, the J end by 6 bases, with 9 bases between. This receptor was identified in a woman aged 45-60 years with Graves' hyperthyroidism. This chain links TRBV29-1 with TRBJ1-1; weak D call: TRBD1 (5 bases). The sample consisted of blood. The CDR3 DNA sequence: TGCAGCGTTGCCCGGGGCCCTGAAGCTTTCTTT. Translating gives CSVARGPEAFF.